This is a list of T cell receptor beta chains from one sample in a study of T cell changes during pregnancy in multiple sclerosis. Using immunoSEQ multiplex PCR, the repertoire was profiled, and TCRdb retains in-frame clones only, with some absent. There are about 60,000 clones in the sample; 90% occur only once, and more than 2% lies in the top ten. The input for sequencing was peripheral blood, taken in the second trimester of pregnancy. All receptors derive from a female donor in good health, enrolled as a control in a pregnancy study. CDR3s include the opening cysteine and the closing phenylalanine or tryptophan. Fields, in order: clone size, D gene, V gene, J gene, CDR3 protein, CDR3 DNA. D genes are given only for firm matches. Rows give clone size only sometimes, using once, few, many, or a class for an expanded clone.

>NA|TRBD1|TRBV4-1|TRBJ1-1
CASSKGQGASTEAFF
TGCGCCAGCAGTAAAGGACAGGGGGCCAGCACTGAAGCTTTCTTT
>NA|TRBD1|TRBV28|TRBJ2-7
CASSQPGQFSYEQYF
TGTGCCAGCAGTCAACCGGGACAGTTCTCCTACGAGCAGTACTTC
>NA|NA|TRBV7-6|TRBJ1-3
CASSSDRSSGNTIYF
TGTGCCAGCAGCTCCGACAGGAGCTCTGGAAACACCATATATTTT
>few|NA|TRBV5-1|TRBJ1-2
CASSLAQVYGYTF
TGCGCCAGCAGCCTCGCACAGGTGTATGGCTACACCTTC
>NA|TRBD1|TRBV28|TRBJ1-3
CASSLTDGTGFFTIYF
TGTGCCAGCAGTTTAACCGACGGGACAGGGTTTTTCACCATATATTTT
>NA|NA|TRBV5-6|TRBJ2-2
CASSLGWRTGELFF
TGTGCCAGCAGCTTGGGGTGGAGGACCGGGGAGCTGTTTTTT
>NA|TRBD2|TRBV7-8|TRBJ2-7
CASSPGLALTYEQYF
TGTGCCAGCAGCCCCGGACTAGCCTTAACCTACGAGCAGTACTTC
>NA|NA|TRBV15|TRBJ1-1
CATKHSRPVGTEAFF
TGTGCCACAAAACATTCTCGCCCCGTCGGGACTGAAGCTTTCTTT
>NA|NA|TRBV19|TRBJ2-1
CASVDSLEEQFF
TGTGCCAGCGTTGACTCCCTCGAGGAGCAGTTCTTC
>NA|NA|TRBV7-7|TRBJ2-3
CASSTTVSDTQYF
TGTGCTAGCAGCACGACAGTCTCAGATACGCAGTATTTT
>NA|TRBD2|TRBV6-4|TRBJ2-1
CASSEREGGNEQFF
TGTGCCAGCAGTGAGCGGGAGGGAGGCAATGAGCAGTTCTTC
>NA|NA|TRBV5-1|TRBJ2-3
CASSPRPGPPDTQYF
TGCGCCAGCAGCCCGAGGCCCGGCCCCCCAGATACGCAGTATTTT
>NA|TRBD2|TRBV29-1|TRBJ2-3
CSVWGLAGLTDTQYF
TGCAGCGTTTGGGGTCTAGCGGGCCTCACAGATACGCAGTATTTT
>NA|NA|TRBV9|TRBJ1-3
CASSVEDRTGNTIYF
TGTGCCAGCAGCGTAGAGGACAGAACTGGAAACACCATATATTTT
>NA|NA|TRBV7-3|TRBJ2-3
CASRLGGGLPRGTQYF
TGTGCCAGCAGATTAGGGGGGGGCCTACCTCGGGGTACGCAGTATTTT
>few|TRBD1|TRBV5-4|TRBJ1-1
CASSSDRGRAAFF
TGTGCCAGCAGCTCTGACAGGGGGCGGGCTGCTTTCTTT
>NA|TRBD1|TRBV28|TRBJ2-7
CASSFGPGQNSYEQYF
TGTGCCAGCAGTTTCGGTCCGGGACAGAACTCCTACGAGCAGTACTTC
>NA|NA|TRBV6-5|TRBJ1-1
CASSYSQGNTEAFF
TGTGCCAGCAGTTACTCGCAGGGGAACACTGAAGCTTTCTTT
>NA|NA|TRBV19|TRBJ1-2
CASSIRGEGVGYTF
TGTGCCAGTAGTATCCGGGGGGAAGGAGTGGGCTACACCTTC
>NA|NA|TRBV5-4|TRBJ2-3
CASSLVDQASVPTDTQYF
TGTGCCAGCAGCTTAGTCGATCAGGCTAGCGTCCCCACAGATACGCAGTATTTT
>NA|NA|TRBV6-1|TRBJ1-2
CASRQGLDYGYTF
TGTGCCAGCCGGCAGGGGCTCGACTATGGCTACACCTTC
>NA|NA|TRBV13|TRBJ2-7
CASSLRGLEYEQYF
TGTGCCAGCAGCTTACGCGGGCTGGAATACGAGCAGTACTTC
>NA|NA|TRBV5-4|TRBJ2-5
CASSLQGSETQYF
TGTGCCAGCAGTTTACAGGGTTCAGAGACCCAGTACTTC
>NA|TRBD2|TRBV11-3|TRBJ2-3
CASSPSGGLDTQYF
TGTGCCAGCAGCCCAAGCGGGGGGTTGGATACGCAGTATTTT
>NA|TRBD2|TRBV4-1|TRBJ2-3
CASSQEGRGEQYF
TGCGCCAGCAGCCAGGAAGGGCGGGGGGAGCAGTATTTT
>NA|NA|TRBV12-5|TRBJ1-4
CASGLSAGATNEKLFF
TGTGCTAGTGGTTTATCCGCAGGGGCAACTAATGAAAAACTGTTTTTT
>NA|TRBD2|TRBV28|TRBJ2-7
CASRDSGRNYEQYF
TGTGCCAGCCGGGATAGCGGGAGGAACTACGAGCAGTACTTC
>NA|TRBD1|TRBV27|TRBJ2-7
CASSLILPTGGAEQYF
TGTGCCAGCAGTTTAATTTTGCCCACAGGGGGCGCAGAGCAGTACTTC
>NA|NA|TRBV27|TRBJ2-7
CASWGIHEQYF
TGTGCCAGCTGGGGCATCCACGAGCAGTACTTC
>NA|TRBD2|TRBV29-1|TRBJ2-1
CSVVWTSGYNEQFF
TGCAGCGTTGTCTGGACTAGCGGATACAATGAGCAGTTCTTC
>NA|NA|TRBV9|TRBJ2-7
CASSSVRGGRGEQYF
TGTGCCAGCAGCTCCGTAAGGGGTGGACGTGGCGAGCAGTACTTC
>once|NA|TRBV9|TRBJ1-2
CASSVLAGRGYTF
TGTGCCAGCAGCGTACTGGCTGGTCGAGGCTACACCTTC
>NA|NA|TRBV27|TRBJ1-2
CASSFRVGYGYTF
TGTGCCAGCAGTTTTAGAGTTGGCTATGGCTACACCTTC
>NA|NA|TRBV15|TRBJ1-4
CATSREGGVGEKLFF
TGTGCCACCAGCAGAGAAGGGGGAGTAGGGGAAAAACTGTTTTTT
>NA|NA|TRBV27|TRBJ2-1
CASSKDWSIPNEQFF
TGTGCCAGCAGTAAGGACTGGAGTATCCCCAATGAGCAGTTCTTC
>NA|TRBD1|TRBV4-1|TRBJ1-4
CASSQDGTGDEKLFF
TGCGCCAGCAGCCAAGACGGGACAGGGGATGAAAAACTGTTTTTT
>NA|TRBD1|TRBV9|TRBJ1-2
CASSVEFTGEGYTF
TGTGCCAGCAGCGTAGAATTCACAGGGGAGGGCTACACCTTC